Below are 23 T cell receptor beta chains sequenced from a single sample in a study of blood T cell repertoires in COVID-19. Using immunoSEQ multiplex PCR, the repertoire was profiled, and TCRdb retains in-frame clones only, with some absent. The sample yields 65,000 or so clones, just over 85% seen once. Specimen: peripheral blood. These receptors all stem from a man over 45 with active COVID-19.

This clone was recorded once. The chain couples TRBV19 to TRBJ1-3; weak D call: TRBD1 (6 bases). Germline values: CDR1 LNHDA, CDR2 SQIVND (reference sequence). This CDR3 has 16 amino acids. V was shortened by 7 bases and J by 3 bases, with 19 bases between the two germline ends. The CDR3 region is CASTPPEPGDGNTIYF. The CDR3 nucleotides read TGTGCCAGTACCCCCCCCGAGCCAGGGGATGGAAACACCATATATTTT.

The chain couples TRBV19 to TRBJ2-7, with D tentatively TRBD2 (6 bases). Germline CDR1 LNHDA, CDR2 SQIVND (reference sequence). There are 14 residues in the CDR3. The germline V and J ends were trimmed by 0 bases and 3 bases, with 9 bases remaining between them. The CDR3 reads CASSIEGLNYEQYF. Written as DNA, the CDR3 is TGTGCCAGTAGTATAGAGGGACTGAACTACGAGCAGTACTTC.

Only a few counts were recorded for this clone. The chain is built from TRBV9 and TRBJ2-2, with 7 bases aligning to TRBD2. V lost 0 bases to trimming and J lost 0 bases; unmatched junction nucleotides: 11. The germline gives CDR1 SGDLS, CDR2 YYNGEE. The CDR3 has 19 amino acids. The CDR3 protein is CASSVDDGRTSSNTGELFF. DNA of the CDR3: TGTGCCAGCAGCGTAGATGATGGGAGGACTAGTTCGAACACCGGGGAGCTGTTTTTT. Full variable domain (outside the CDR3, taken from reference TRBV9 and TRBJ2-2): DSGVTQTPKHLITATGQRVTLRCSPRSGDLSVYWYQQSLDQGLQFLIQYYNGEERAKGNILERFSAQQFPDLHSELNLSSLELGDSALYFCASSVDDGRTSSNTGELFFGEGSRLTVL.

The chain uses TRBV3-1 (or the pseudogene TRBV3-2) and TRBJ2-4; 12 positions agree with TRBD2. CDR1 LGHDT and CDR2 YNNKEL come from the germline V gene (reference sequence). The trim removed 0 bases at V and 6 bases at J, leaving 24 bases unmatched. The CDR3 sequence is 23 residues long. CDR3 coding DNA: TGTGCCAGCAGCCAAGAAAGCTGGCTTGCTGGTCTAGCGGGGGGGCCTATCCCAAACATTCAGTACTTC. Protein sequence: CASSQESWLAGLAGGPIPNIQYF.

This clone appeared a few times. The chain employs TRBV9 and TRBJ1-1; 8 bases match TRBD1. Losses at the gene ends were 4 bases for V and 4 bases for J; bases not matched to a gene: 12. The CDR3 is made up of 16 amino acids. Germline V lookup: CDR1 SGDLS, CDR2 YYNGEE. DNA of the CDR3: TGTGCCAGCAGCCTCGGACAGGGTGAAAGGGGCACTGAAGCTTTCTTT. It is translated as CASSLGQGERGTEAFF.

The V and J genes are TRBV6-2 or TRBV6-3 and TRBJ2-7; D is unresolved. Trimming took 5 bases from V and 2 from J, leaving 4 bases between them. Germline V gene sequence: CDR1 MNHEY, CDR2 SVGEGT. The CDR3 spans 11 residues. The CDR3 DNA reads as TGTGCCAGCAGTCTCCCCTACGAGCAGTACTTC. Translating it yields CASSLPYEQYF.

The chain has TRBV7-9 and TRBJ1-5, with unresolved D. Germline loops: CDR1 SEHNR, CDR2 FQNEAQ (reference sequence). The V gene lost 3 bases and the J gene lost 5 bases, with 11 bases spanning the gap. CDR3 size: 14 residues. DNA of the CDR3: TGTGCCAGCAGCTTTGCTTCGGAGGATCAGCCCCAGCATTTT. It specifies CASSFASEDQPQHF.

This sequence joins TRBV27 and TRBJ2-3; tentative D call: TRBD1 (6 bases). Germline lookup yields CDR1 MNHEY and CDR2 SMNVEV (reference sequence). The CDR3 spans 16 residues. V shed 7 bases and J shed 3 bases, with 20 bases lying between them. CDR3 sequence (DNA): TGTGCCAGCACAGACCGTTGGGGGCTAGGGACAGATACGCAGTATTTT. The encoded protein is CASTDRWGLGTDTQYF.

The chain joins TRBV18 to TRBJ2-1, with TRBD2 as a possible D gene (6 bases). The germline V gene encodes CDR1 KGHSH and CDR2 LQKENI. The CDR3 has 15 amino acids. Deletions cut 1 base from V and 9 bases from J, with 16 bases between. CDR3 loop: CASSPRTSIGVEQFF. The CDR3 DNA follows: TGTGCCAGCTCACCACGTACTAGCATTGGGGTTGAGCAGTTCTTC.

The CDR3 sequence: CASSRPRGQSSGNTIYF. CDR3 sequence (DNA): TGTGCCAGCAGCCGACCTCGGGGACAGAGCTCTGGAAACACCATATATTTT. The J gene is TRBJ1-3, the V gene TRBV5-6; TRBD1 matches 7 bases. The CDR3 is made up of 17 amino acids. The V and J ends lost 4 bases and 0 bases, in that order; junction bases with no gene match: 10. Looked up from germline, CDR1 is SGHDT and CDR2 is YYEEEE.

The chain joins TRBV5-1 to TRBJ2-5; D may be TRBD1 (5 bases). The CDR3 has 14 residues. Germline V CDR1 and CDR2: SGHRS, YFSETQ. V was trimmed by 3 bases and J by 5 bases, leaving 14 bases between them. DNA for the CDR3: TGCGCCAGCAGCTCCGCAGGGATTGGGGAGACCCAGTACTTC. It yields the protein CASSSAGIGETQYF.

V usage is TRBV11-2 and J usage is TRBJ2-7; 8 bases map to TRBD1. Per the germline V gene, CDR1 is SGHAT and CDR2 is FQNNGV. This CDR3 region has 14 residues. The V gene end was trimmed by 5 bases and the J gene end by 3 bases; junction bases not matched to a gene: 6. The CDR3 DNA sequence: TGTGCCAGCAGCCAGGACAGGGATCACTACGAGCAGTACTTC. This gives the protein CASSQDRDHYEQYF.

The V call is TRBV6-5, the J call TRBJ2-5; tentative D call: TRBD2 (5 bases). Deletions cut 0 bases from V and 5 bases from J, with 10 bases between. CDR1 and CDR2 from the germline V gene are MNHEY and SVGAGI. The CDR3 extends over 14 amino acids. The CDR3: CASSYSVTGETQYF. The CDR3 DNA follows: TGTGCCAGCAGTTACTCGGTGACGGGGGAGACCCAGTACTTC.

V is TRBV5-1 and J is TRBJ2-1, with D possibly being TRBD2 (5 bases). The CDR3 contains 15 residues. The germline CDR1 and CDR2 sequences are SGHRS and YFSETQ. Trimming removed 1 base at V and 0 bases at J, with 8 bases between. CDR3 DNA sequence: TGCGCCAGCAGCTTGACGGGGATCTCCTACAATGAGCAGTTCTTC. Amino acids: CASSLTGISYNEQFF.

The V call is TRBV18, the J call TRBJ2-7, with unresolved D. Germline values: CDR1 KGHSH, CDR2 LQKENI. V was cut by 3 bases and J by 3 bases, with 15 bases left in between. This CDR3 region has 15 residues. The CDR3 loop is CASSPRRDRLYEQYF. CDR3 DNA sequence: TGTGCCAGCTCACCCCGTCGAGACCGACTCTACGAGCAGTACTTC.

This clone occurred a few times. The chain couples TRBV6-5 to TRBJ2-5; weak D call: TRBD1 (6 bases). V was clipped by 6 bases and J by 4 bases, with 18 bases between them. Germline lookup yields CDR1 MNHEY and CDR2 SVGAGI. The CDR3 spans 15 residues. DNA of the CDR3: TGTGCCAGCAGGACACAGGGAAGTCGGGCAGAGACCCAGTACTTC. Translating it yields CASRTQGSRAETQYF.

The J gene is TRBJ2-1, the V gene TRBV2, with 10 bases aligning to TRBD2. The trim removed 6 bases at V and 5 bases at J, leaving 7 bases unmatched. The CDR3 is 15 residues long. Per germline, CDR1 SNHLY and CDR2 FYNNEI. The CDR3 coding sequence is TGTGCCAGCAGAGGAGCTAGCGGGAGAGACAATGAGCAGTTCTTC. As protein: CASRGASGRDNEQFF. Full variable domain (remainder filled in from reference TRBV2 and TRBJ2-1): EPEVTQTPSHQVTQMGQEVILRCVPISNHLYFYWYRQILGQKVEFLVSFYNNEISEKSEIFDDQFSVERPDGSNFTLKIRSTKLEDSAMYFCASRGASGRDNEQFFGPGTRLTVL.

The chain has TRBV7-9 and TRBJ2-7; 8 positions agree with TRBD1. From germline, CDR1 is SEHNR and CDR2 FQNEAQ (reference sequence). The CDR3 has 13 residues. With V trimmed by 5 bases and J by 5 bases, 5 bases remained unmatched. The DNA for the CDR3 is TGTGCCAGCAGCGAACGACAGGGGAACGAGCAGTACTTC. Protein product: CASSERQGNEQYF.

The CDR3, as DNA: TGTGCCAGCAGCCAATCGGACTTGTATGGCTACACCTTC. It yields the protein CASSQSDLYGYTF. V is TRBV6-5 and J is TRBJ1-2; D is ambiguous. The CDR3 loop spans 13 amino acids. V was pared by 6 bases and J by 5 bases, with 13 bases between. Germline lookup yields CDR1 MNHEY and CDR2 SVGAGI.

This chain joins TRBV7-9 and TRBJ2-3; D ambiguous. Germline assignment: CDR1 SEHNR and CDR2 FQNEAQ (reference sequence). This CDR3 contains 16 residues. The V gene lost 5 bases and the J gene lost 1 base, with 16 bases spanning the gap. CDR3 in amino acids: CASSQLDFWGTDTQYF. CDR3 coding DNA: TGTGCCAGCAGCCAGTTAGACTTTTGGGGCACAGATACGCAGTATTTT. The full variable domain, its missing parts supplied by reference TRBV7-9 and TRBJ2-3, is DTGVSQNPRHKITKRGQNVTFRCDPISEHNRLYWYRQTLGQGPEFLTYFQNEAQLEKSRLLSDRFSAERPKGSFSTLEIQRTEQGDSAMYLCASSQLDFWGTDTQYFGPGTRLTVL.

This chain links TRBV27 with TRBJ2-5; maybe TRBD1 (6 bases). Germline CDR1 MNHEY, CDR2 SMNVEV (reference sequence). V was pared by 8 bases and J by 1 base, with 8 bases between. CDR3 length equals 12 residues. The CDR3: CASRDTQETQYF. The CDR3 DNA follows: TGTGCCAGCCGGGACACCCAAGAGACCCAGTACTTC.

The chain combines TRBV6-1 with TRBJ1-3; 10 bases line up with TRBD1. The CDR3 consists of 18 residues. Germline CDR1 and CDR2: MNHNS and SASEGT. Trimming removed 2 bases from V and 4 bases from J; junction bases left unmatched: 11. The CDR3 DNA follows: TGTGCCAGCAGTGAATGGGACAGGGGCCTCAGGTGGGGAAACACCATATATTTT. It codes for CASSEWDRGLRWGNTIYF.

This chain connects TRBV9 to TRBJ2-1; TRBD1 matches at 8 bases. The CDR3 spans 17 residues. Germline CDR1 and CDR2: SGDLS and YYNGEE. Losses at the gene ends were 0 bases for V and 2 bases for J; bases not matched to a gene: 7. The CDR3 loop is CASSVGGDRTPYNEQFF. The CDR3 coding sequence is TGTGCCAGCAGCGTAGGCGGGGACAGGACCCCCTACAATGAGCAGTTCTTC.